The clone carrying this T cell receptor beta chain showed up just a few times. The data derive from a study of blood T cell repertoires in COVID-19. On the study more broadly: Material from acute and convalescent COVID-19 was sourced from the United States, Italy and Spain. From T cells, B-cell-depleted T cells, or PBMCs came the material, which was cDNA or gDNA.

Under the authors' procedure: It was from reference gene primer amplification that nucleated cell counts were estimated. Libraries were prepared by immunoSEQ multiplex PCR; TCRdb keeps only in-frame clonotypes and omits some of them. V and J calls and clone size are copied from that table; D and trimming were computed from the DNA. The sample includes some 200,000 clones, around 87% of them seen just once. The CDR3 runs to 14 residues. V lost 3 bases to trimming and J lost 2 bases, with 11 bases between them. Germline V lookup: CDR1 LNHDA, CDR2 SQIVND (reference sequence). The receptor was isolated from a woman under 30 who had recovered from COVID-19. The chain employs TRBV19 and TRBJ2-7; D may be TRBD1 (6 bases). Input material: peripheral blood. The CDR3, as DNA: TGTGCCAGTAGTATGACCACAGGGCCCTACGAGCAGTACTTC. It translates to CASSMTTGPYEQYF.